These 22 T cell receptor beta chains came from one sample sequenced in a study of blood T cell repertoires in COVID-19. TCRdb's copy holds only in-frame clones and misses some; the assay was immunoSEQ multiplex PCR. The data hold 200,000 to 250,000 clones, with 75% to 85% observed a single time. The sample was peripheral blood. The receptors were gathered from a woman aged 25 to 39 with COVID-19, enrolled during active disease.

The chain couples TRBV9 to TRBJ1-1; D possibly corresponds to TRBD1 (6 bases). The V gene's germline CDR1 is SGDLS and CDR2 YYNGEE. The CDR3 sequence is 16 residues long. V lost 3 bases and J 1 base, leaving 16 bases between the germline ends. The CDR3 loop reads CASSDILTGRNTEAFF. The CDR3 coding sequence is TGTGCCAGCAGCGATATCCTTACAGGGCGGAACACTGAAGCTTTCTTT.

This rearrangement joins TRBV24-1 to TRBJ1-1; 7 bases are shared with TRBD1. The CDR3 consists of 13 residues. V was clipped by 9 bases and J by 0 bases; unmatched bases: 3. Germline CDR1 is KGHDR and CDR2 is SFDVKD. CDR3: CATSDRLNTEAFF. CDR3 nucleotide sequence: TGTGCCACCTCGGACAGGCTGAACACTGAAGCTTTCTTT.

The rearrangement uses TRBV5-6 and TRBJ1-1; weak D call: TRBD1 (6 bases). The V end lost 5 bases, the J end lost 6 bases, and 14 bases lay between the germline ends. Germline loops: CDR1 SGHDT, CDR2 YYEEEE. This CDR3 spans 13 amino acids. CDR3 bases: TGTGCCAGCAGTTTTCAGGGGCGATCTGAAGCTTTCTTT. Its translation is CASSFQGRSEAFF.

This clone has a handful of counts. The chain couples TRBV5-6 to TRBJ1-1; 12 positions agree with TRBD1. Looked up from germline, CDR1 is SGHDT and CDR2 is YYEEEE. This CDR3 has 17 residues. V shed 4 bases, J shed 4 bases, and the junction held 11 bases outside the gene matches. CDR3 coding DNA: TGTGCCAGCAGCATTAAGGGACAGGGGGCATGGGGCACTGAAGCTTTCTTT. This translates into CASSIKGQGAWGTEAFF.

The V call is TRBV5-5, the J call TRBJ2-7; 9 bases agree with TRBD1. CDR1 is SGHKS, CDR2 YYEKEE, per germline (reference sequence). The CDR3 extends over 16 amino acids. Trimming at V came to 0 bases and at J to 2 bases, leaving 6 bases not matched to a gene. CDR3 DNA: TGTGCCAGCAGCTTGGTTCCGGGACAGGGAACCTACGAGCAGTACTTC. It translates to CASSLVPGQGTYEQYF.

This rearrangement joins TRBV5-1 to TRBJ1-1; 10 bases are a match to TRBD1. CDR1 SGHRS and CDR2 YFSETQ come from the germline V gene. J gave up 1 base and V 2 bases, and 5 bases lay outside the gene matches. This CDR3 contains 16 residues. CDR3 sequence (DNA): TGCGCCAGCAGCTTCCACGACAGGGGGCAGAACACTGAAGCTTTCTTT. It specifies CASSFHDRGQNTEAFF.

This clone was seen a handful of times. The chain uses TRBV25-1 and TRBJ1-6, with 7 bases matching TRBD1. Trimming took 4 bases from V and 7 from J; bases not matched to a gene: 4. Germline CDR1 is MGHDK and CDR2 is SYGVNS. The CDR3 length is 14 residues. The CDR3: CASSGGQRNSPLHF. The CDR3 DNA follows: TGTGCCAGCAGTGGGGGACAGAGAAATTCACCCCTCCACTTT.

The CDR3 coding sequence is TGTGCCAGTAGTGACCGGGACAGTTACGAGCAGTACTTC. Translated, it gives CASSDRDSYEQYF. This chain links TRBV19 with TRBJ2-7, with 7 positions matching TRBD1. Germline trimming cut 5 bases from V and 4 bases from J; bases unmatched to any gene: 5. This CDR3 contains 13 residues. The germline V gene encodes CDR1 LNHDA and CDR2 SQIVND (reference sequence).

This clone was seen many times. The V gene is TRBV29-1, the J gene TRBJ2-1, with 8 positions matching TRBD1. V was clipped by 5 bases and J by 3 bases; unmatched bases: 3. The CDR3 length is 13 residues. Germline V lookup: CDR1 SQVTM, CDR2 ANQGSEA. The CDR3 loop reads CSVKDRDYNEQFF. The CDR3 DNA reads as TGCAGCGTTAAGGACAGGGACTACAATGAGCAGTTCTTC.

The V gene is TRBV4-3, the J gene TRBJ2-1, with TRBD2 as a possible D gene (6 bases). V lost 0 bases and J lost 1, with 10 bases in between. The CDR3 covers 16 residues. Germline lookup yields CDR1 LGHNA and CDR2 YSLEER. The CDR3 loop is CASSQDLGGSYNEQFF. DNA for the CDR3: TGCGCCAGCAGCCAAGATTTGGGGGGTTCCTACAATGAGCAGTTCTTC.

In its sample, this clone was seen once. The chain combines TRBV7-9 with TRBJ2-7; weak D call: TRBD1 (5 bases). The CDR3 spans 12 residues. The V end was cut by 5 bases, the J end by 8 bases, with 13 bases between. Germline CDR1 reads SEHNR; CDR2 reads FQNEAQ (reference sequence). DNA of the CDR3: TGTGCCAGCAGCCTAGTGACAGAGCAGCAGTACTTC. It codes for CASSLVTEQQYF.

The chain carries TRBV5-4 and TRBJ2-7, with 7 nucleotides matching TRBD1. The V gene end was trimmed by 5 bases and the J gene end by 0 bases; junction bases not matched to a gene: 8. The length of the CDR3 is 15 residues. Germline-derived CDR1 and CDR2 are SGHNT and YYREEE (reference sequence). This CDR3 reads CASRAGTASSYEQYF. CDR3 DNA: TGTGCCAGCAGGGCCGGGACAGCCTCCTCCTACGAGCAGTACTTC.

This chain uses TRBV27 with TRBJ2-7; perhaps TRBD1 as D (6 bases). Germline V lookup: CDR1 MNHEY, CDR2 SMNVEV (reference sequence). The CDR3 totals 13 residues. V lost 4 bases, J lost 5 bases, and 12 bases lay in between. The CDR3: CASSSSTGNEQYF. The CDR3 nucleotides are TGTGCCAGCAGTTCATCGACAGGAAACGAGCAGTACTTC.

V usage is TRBV12-3 or TRBV12-4 and J usage is TRBJ2-2; no clear D. CDR3 length equals 12 residues. V was shortened by 5 bases and J by 8 bases, with 9 bases between the two germline ends. The CDR3 region has the DNA TGTGCCAGCAGTCTCGTCCCTGGGGAGCTGTTTTTT. This encodes CASSLVPGELFF.

V gene TRBV11-3 combines with J gene TRBJ2-5; 9 nucleotides align to TRBD1. J was trimmed by 8 bases and V by 5 bases; bases with no gene match: 6. The CDR3 totals 13 residues. Germline V lookup: CDR1 SGHNT, CDR2 YENEEA. In nucleotides, the CDR3 is TGTGCCAGCAGCCCTCGACAGGGGGGTACCCAGTACTTC. Its translation: CASSPRQGGTQYF.

The rearrangement joins TRBV10-2 to TRBJ2-2; 9 bases are shared with TRBD1. The CDR3 loop spans 15 amino acids. V dropped 7 bases and J dropped 3; count of bases not matched to a gene: 6. CDR1 is WSHSY, CDR2 SAAADI, per germline. In DNA form, the CDR3 reads TGCGCCAGCACCGGGACAGGGACGGACACCGGGGAGCTGTTTTTT. Translating it yields CASTGTGTDTGELFF.

Only a few counts were recorded for this clone. The J gene is TRBJ2-4, the V gene TRBV5-6; no reliable D call. The CDR3 runs 15 residues. Germline lookup yields CDR1 SGHDT and CDR2 YYEEEE. With 4 bases removed from V and 0 bases from J, the gap between germline ends came to 11 bases. This chain's CDR3 is CASSPLTAAKNIQYF. The CDR3 nucleotides are TGTGCCAGCAGCCCCCTGACTGCAGCCAAAAACATTCAGTACTTC.

The chain couples TRBV7-8 to TRBJ2-3; D may be TRBD2 (6 bases). CDR3 length: 17 residues. The V end lost 5 bases, the J end lost 4 bases, and 22 bases lay between the germline ends. CDR1 and CDR2 from the germline V gene are SGHVS and FQNEAQ. The CDR3 protein is CASSLNELATRADTQYF. The CDR3 DNA sequence: TGTGCCAGCAGCCTTAATGAACTAGCCACCCGGGCAGATACGCAGTATTTT.

With regard to this clone: At the DNA level, this CDR3 is encoded by other sequences in the same sample as well. V and J are TRBV20-1 and TRBJ1-6; D not resolved. The V end was cut by 5 bases, the J end by 7 bases, with 6 bases between. This CDR3 has 11 amino acids. Germline V gene sequence: CDR1 DFQATT, CDR2 SNEGSKA (reference sequence). The CDR3 sequence is CSAGLNSPLHF. For the CDR3, the DNA is TGCAGTGCTGGCCTCAATTCACCCCTCCACTTT.

The gene calls are TRBV7-9 and TRBJ1-1, with 9 positions matching TRBD1. The germline CDR1 and CDR2 sequences are SEHNR and FQNEAQ (reference sequence). The ends lost 3 bases at V and 8 bases at J; junction bases unmatched: 7. The CDR3 contains 14 residues. The CDR3 DNA follows: TGTGCCAGCAGCTTCGAAACAGGGGGCTTCGAAGCTTTCTTT. It encodes CASSFETGGFEAFF.

The CDR3 DNA is TGCGCCAGCAGCTTTCCCCCGGCGGGGGGCCAGGGGGCCAACGTCCTGACTTTC. The encoded protein is CASSFPPAGGQGANVLTF. V is TRBV5-1 and J is TRBJ2-6, with TRBD2 matching over 8 bases. CDR1 SGHRS and CDR2 YFSETQ come from the germline V gene. CDR3 length equals 18 residues. With 2 bases clipped from V and 4 bases from J, the junction kept 11 bases outside the gene matches. The full variable domain, with the rest looked up from reference TRBV5-1 and TRBJ2-6, is KAGVTQTPRYLIKTRGQQVTLSCSPISGHRSVSWYQQTPGQGLQFLFEYFSETQRNKGNFPGRFSGRQFSNSRSEMNVSTLELGDSALYLCASSFPPAGGQGANVLTFGAGSRLTVL.

This chain uses TRBV5-1 with TRBJ1-6, with D unclear. V gave up 2 bases and J gave up 4 bases, with 7 bases separating them. Germline V lookup: CDR1 SGHRS, CDR2 YFSETQ. CDR3 length: 14 amino acids. The CDR3 here is CASSFPEYNSPLHF. Written as DNA, the CDR3 is TGCGCCAGCAGCTTTCCTGAGTATAATTCACCCCTCCACTTT. Combining the CDR3 with reference TRBV5-1 and TRBJ1-6 gives the whole variable domain KAGVTQTPRYLIKTRGQQVTLSCSPISGHRSVSWYQQTPGQGLQFLFEYFSETQRNKGNFPGRFSGRQFSNSRSEMNVSTLELGDSALYLCASSFPEYNSPLHFGNGTRLTVT.